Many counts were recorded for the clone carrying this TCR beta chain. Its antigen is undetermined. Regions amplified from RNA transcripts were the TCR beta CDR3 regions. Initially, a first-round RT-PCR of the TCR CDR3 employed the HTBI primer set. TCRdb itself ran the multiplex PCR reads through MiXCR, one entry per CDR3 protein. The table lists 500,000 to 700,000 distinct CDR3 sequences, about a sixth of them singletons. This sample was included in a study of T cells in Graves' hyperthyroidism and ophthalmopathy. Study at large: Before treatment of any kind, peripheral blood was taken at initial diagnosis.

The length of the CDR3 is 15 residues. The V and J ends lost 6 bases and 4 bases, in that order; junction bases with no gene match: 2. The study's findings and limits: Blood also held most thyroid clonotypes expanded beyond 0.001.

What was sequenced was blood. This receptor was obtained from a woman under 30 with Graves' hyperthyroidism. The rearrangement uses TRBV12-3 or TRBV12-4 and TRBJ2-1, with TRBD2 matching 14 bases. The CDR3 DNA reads TGTGCCAGCAGGGGACTAGCGGGGGAGTACAATGAGCAGTTCTTC. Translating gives CASRGLAGEYNEQFF.